The 21 T cell receptor beta chains reported below all come from one sample, sequenced in a study of T cells after yellow fever vaccination. TCRdb itself ran the 5' RACE reads through MiXCR, one entry per CDR3 protein. Of 300,000 to 350,000 distinct CDR3 sequences listed, roughly 8.4% are singletons. This specimen consisted of PBMCs, obtained roughly 45 days after the first yellow fever vaccination. Source of these receptors: a man younger than 35 who received the YFV17D yellow fever vaccine.

The sample holds a few counts of this clonotype. This sequence joins TRBV4-3 and TRBJ1-4; possibly TRBD1 for D (5 bases). With 0 bases removed from V and 4 bases from J, the gap between germline ends came to 9 bases. Germline V gene data show CDR1 as LGHNA and CDR2 as YSLEER. The CDR3 spans 15 residues. CDR3 in DNA: TGCGCCAGCAGCCAAGATGGGGGGGATAATGAAAAACTGTTTTTT. Translated, it gives CASSQDGGDNEKLFF.

The V and J genes are TRBV6-9 and TRBJ2-7; 7 bases agree with TRBD1. The germline V gene has CDR1 MNHGY and CDR2 SVAAGI. The V and J ends lost 11 bases and 3 bases, in that order; junction bases with no gene match: 13. This CDR3 region has 14 residues. This CDR3 is CAGTRGGKIYEQYV. As DNA, the CDR3 is TGTGCCGGGACCCGAGGGGGCAAGATCTACGAGCAGTACGTC.

The genes are TRBV10-3 and TRBJ1-2, with D tentatively TRBD1 (6 bases). Germline V lookup: CDR1 ENHRY, CDR2 SYGVKD. Trimming removed 7 bases from V and 7 bases from J, with 19 bases in between. This CDR3 has 14 amino acids. The chain's CDR3 is CAIIRTGKAGGYTF. The CDR3, as DNA: TGTGCCATCATCCGAACAGGGAAGGCAGGTGGCTACACCTTC.

This clonotype occurred a few times. This rearrangement joins TRBV29-1 to TRBJ2-3; perhaps D is TRBD1 or TRBD2 (7 bases each). V lost 7 bases to trimming and J lost 4 bases, with 15 bases between them. The CDR3 totals 13 residues. Germline V lookup: CDR1 SQVTM, CDR2 ANQGSEA. CDR3 DNA sequence: TGCAGCGCCAGGGGGGGCGGCGCAGATACGCAGTATTTT. Translating gives CSARGGGADTQYF.

This clonotype was seen more than once but under ten times. V gene TRBV12-5 combines with J gene TRBJ2-3; a weak D match, TRBD1 (6 bases). Deletions cut 5 bases from V and 0 bases from J, with 12 bases between. Germline V gene lookup returns CDR1 LGHNT and CDR2 FRNRAP. The CDR3 runs 15 residues. CDR3 nucleotides: TGTGCTAGTGGTACCGGGACAACGAGCACAGATACGCAGTATTTT. Amino acid sequence: CASGTGTTSTDTQYF.

This rearrangement joins TRBV4-2 to TRBJ2-6; D tentatively reads TRBD1 or TRBD2 (6 bases each). Trimming stripped 4 bases from V and 1 base from J, with 29 bases between. The CDR3 loop spans 22 amino acids. CDR1 and CDR2 from the germline V gene are LGHNA and YNFKEQ. CDR3 sequence reads: CASSPHPPRGGRLVSGANVLTF. The DNA for the CDR3 is TGTGCCAGCAGCCCCCACCCCCCACGAGGGGGGCGCTTGGTTTCTGGGGCCAACGTCCTGACTTTC.

This clonotype was picked up many times. This chain links TRBV5-1 with TRBJ1-2, with D uncertain. Germline CDR1 reads SGHRS; CDR2 reads YFSETQ. The CDR3 is 13 amino acids. V was pared by 1 base and J by 4 bases, with 8 bases between. The CDR3 region has the DNA TGCGCCAGCAGCTTGCCGGAGATCTATGGCTACACCTTC. This translates into CASSLPEIYGYTF.

This clonotype was counted ten times or more. The J gene is TRBJ2-2, the V gene TRBV6-5; 8 nucleotides match TRBD2. The germline CDR1 and CDR2 sequences are MNHEY and SVGAGI. Germline trimming cut 6 bases from V and 4 bases from J; bases unmatched to any gene: 13. This CDR3 spans 17 amino acids. The CDR3 loop reads CASSRPIGGGSTGELFF. The CDR3 DNA reads TGTGCCAGCAGCCGGCCGATCGGGGGGGGATCCACCGGGGAGCTGTTTTTT.

This clonotype was picked up many times. This chain connects TRBV7-9 to TRBJ1-1; perhaps TRBD1 as D (5 bases). V was cut by 4 bases and J by 0 bases, with 18 bases left in between. Germline V gene lookup returns CDR1 SEHNR and CDR2 FQNEAQ (reference sequence). The CDR3 has 17 residues. The CDR3: CASSSPLTAFMNTEAFF. The CDR3, as DNA: TGTGCCAGCAGCTCACCACTGACAGCCTTCATGAACACTGAAGCTTTCTTT.

This rearrangement joins TRBV4-3 to TRBJ1-2; D possibly corresponds to TRBD1 (6 bases). From germline, CDR1 is LGHNA and CDR2 YSLEER. CDR3 length equals 14 residues. Trimming pared 1 base from V and 8 bases from J, leaving 14 bases between. CDR3 nucleotide sequence: TGCGCCAGCAGCCAAGGTGGGACATTCGACGGCTACACCTTC. This gives the protein CASSQGGTFDGYTF.

In its sample, this clonotype was seen a few times. J is TRBJ2-7 and V is TRBV5-1, with D tentatively TRBD1 (6 bases). Trimming removed 4 bases from V and 9 bases from J, with 17 bases in between. CDR3 length equals 13 residues. Per the germline V gene, CDR1 is SGHRS and CDR2 is YFSETQ. CDR3 region: CASSGTTGPRQYF. CDR3 coding DNA: TGCGCCAGCAGCGGGACGACAGGACCTCGGCAGTACTTC.

Only a few counts were recorded for this clonotype. The rearrangement uses TRBV5-1 and TRBJ2-3; possibly TRBD2 for D (5 bases). Germline V gene lookup returns CDR1 SGHRS and CDR2 YFSETQ. Trimming left V 0 bases short and J 7 bases short, with 12 bases between. The CDR3 sequence is 14 residues long. Written as DNA, the CDR3 is TGCGCCAGCAGCTTGGATGAGGGCTATTATACGCAGTATTTT. It yields the protein CASSLDEGYYTQYF.

The sample holds a few counts of this clonotype. The chain combines TRBV20-1 with TRBJ2-3; 11 bases map to TRBD2. The CDR3 is made up of 13 amino acids. Germline V lookup: CDR1 DFQATT, CDR2 SNEGSKA (reference sequence). The CDR3 is CGRGLAGGRTQYF. The CDR3 DNA reads TGCGGAAGAGGGCTAGCGGGGGGCCGTACGCAGTATTTT.

This clonotype has ten or more counts. This CDR3 is CASSQDYEQYF. DNA of the CDR3: TGCGCCAGCAGCCAAGACTACGAGCAGTACTTC. V and J are TRBV4-1 and TRBJ2-7; D unresolved. Trimming removed 0 bases at V and 3 bases at J, with 0 bases between. Looked up from germline, CDR1 is MGHRA and CDR2 is YSYEKL. This CDR3 region has 11 residues.

This clonotype has a count of ten or more. The chain couples TRBV7-3 to TRBJ2-7; no firm D call. V was trimmed by 3 bases and J by 3 bases, leaving 9 bases between them. This CDR3 spans 13 amino acids. Germline loops: CDR1 SGHTA, CDR2 FQGTGA. The CDR3 DNA reads as TGTGCCAGCAGCTTGGGCCCACTCTACGAGCAGTACTTC. Encoded protein: CASSLGPLYEQYF.

Of note for this clonotype: The junction shows a germline mismatch at one end, possibly a read error. CDR3 nucleotides: TGCGCCAGCAGATTGGGGACTAGCGGTTCCTACGAGCAGTACTTC. It codes for CASRLGTSGSYEQYF. The J gene is TRBJ2-7, the V gene TRBV5-1; 11 bases line up with TRBD2. The CDR3 loop spans 15 amino acids. Germline V gene data show CDR1 as SGHRS and CDR2 as YFSETQ. Filled out from reference TRBV5-1 and TRBJ2-7, the complete variable domain reads KAGVTQTPRYLIKTRGQQVTLSCSPISGHRSVSWYQQTPGQGLQFLFEYFSETQRNKGNFPGRFSGRQFSNSRSEMNVSTLELGDSALYLCASRLGTSGSYEQYFGPGTRLTVT.

In this sample, this clonotype turned up a few times. V is TRBV12-3 or TRBV12-4 and J is TRBJ1-6; tentative D call: TRBD1 (6 bases). The CDR3 loop spans 13 amino acids. V was cut by 5 bases and J by 7 bases, with 9 bases left in between. The CDR3 is CASSRTENSPLHF. DNA for the CDR3: TGTGCCAGCAGTAGGACAGAGAATTCACCCCTCCACTTT.

In its sample, this clonotype was seen a few times. V gene TRBV7-9 combines with J gene TRBJ2-7; TRBD1 might be the D (5 bases). V dropped 4 bases and J dropped 2 bases, with 15 bases sitting between them. CDR1 and CDR2 (germline): SEHNR, FQNEAQ (reference sequence). The CDR3 has 15 amino acids. DNA of the CDR3: TGTGCCAGCAGCTCCCCTTGGGGCCCACCCTACGAGCAGTACTTC. Its translation: CASSSPWGPPYEQYF. Looking up the rest from reference TRBV7-9 and TRBJ2-7 gives the full variable domain: DTGVSQNPRHKITKRGQNVTFRCDPISEHNRLYWYRQTLGQGPEFLTYFQNEAQLEKSRLLSDRFSAERPKGSFSTLEIQRTEQGDSAMYLCASSSPWGPPYEQYFGPGTRLTVT.

The genes are TRBV5-1 and TRBJ2-2; the match to TRBD1 covers 7 bases. J gave up 4 bases and V 6 bases, and 6 bases lay outside the gene matches. The CDR3 totals 14 residues. Germline V gene sequence: CDR1 SGHRS, CDR2 YFSETQ. The CDR3, as DNA: TGCGCCAGCAATATCCAGGGGGTCACCGGGGAGCTGTTTTTT. Translating gives CASNIQGVTGELFF.

Note on this clonotype: A much larger clone lies a single base off, so this may be a read error. This rearrangement joins TRBV7-3 to TRBJ2-2; tentatively, D is TRBD2 (5 bases). CDR3 length equals 14 residues. Per the germline V gene, CDR1 is SGHTA and CDR2 is FQGTGA. CDR3 in DNA: TGTGCCAGCAGCTTAAGCAGGAACACCGGGAAGCTGTTTTTT. Encoded protein: CASSLSRNTGKLFF.

The J gene is TRBJ2-7, the V gene TRBV10-3, with 8 bases that match TRBD1. Looked up from germline, CDR1 is ENHRY and CDR2 is SYGVKD. The CDR3 is 12 amino acids. After removal of 9 bases from V and 1 base from J, the junction contained 2 bases not matched to a gene. CDR3 region: CAIGQGSYEQYV. The CDR3 region has the DNA TGTGCCATAGGACAGGGTTCCTACGAGCAGTACGTC.